The 31 T cell receptor beta chains in this list originate from one sample, sequenced in a study of STAT3 mutations in large granular lymphocyte leukemia. Their antigens are not known. Points from the study as a whole: Every T-cell large granular lymphocyte leukemia patient had at least one immunodominant TCR beta clonotype.

Generated by immunoSEQ multiplex PCR, the TCRdb table keeps only in-frame clones and is missing some. The table lists about 40,000 clones, roughly 90% of them singletons, with about 0.46% in the top ten. Sequencing was done on a sample of PBMCs. These receptors were obtained from a human donor with T large granular lymphocyte leukemia. Some clones in this sample may be carry-over from other donors' samples.

This sequence joins TRBV6-5 and TRBJ1-6; 9 nucleotides match TRBD1. Losses at the gene ends were 7 bases for V and 10 bases for J; bases not matched to a gene: 11. Germline CDR1 reads MNHEY; CDR2 reads SVGAGI. CDR3 length: 15 residues. CDR3 region: CASNPSGQGHSPLHF. CDR3 sequence (DNA): TGTGCCAGCAACCCGTCGGGACAGGGTCACTCACCCCTCCACTTT.

J is TRBJ1-3 and V is TRBV6-6, with 9 bases lining up with TRBD1. The CDR3 spans 16 residues. The ends lost 6 bases at V and 0 bases at J; junction bases unmatched: 6. Germline CDR1 reads MNHNY; CDR2 reads SVGAGI (reference sequence). The CDR3 here is CASRNRGLTSGNTIYF. DNA of the CDR3: TGTGCCAGCAGAAACAGGGGGCTAACCTCTGGAAACACCATATATTTT.

J is TRBJ1-1 and V is TRBV14; D unclear. Germline CDR1 is SGHDN and CDR2 is FVKESK. The CDR3 extends over 15 amino acids. V gave up 4 bases and J gave up 1 base, with 13 bases separating them. CDR3 in amino acids: CASSRQTRANTEAFF. The CDR3, as DNA: TGTGCCAGCAGCCGCCAGACACGCGCGAACACTGAAGCTTTCTTT. The full variable domain, completed using reference TRBV14 and TRBJ1-1, is EAGVTQFPSHSVIEKGQTVTLRCDPISGHDNLYWYRRVMGKEIKFLLHFVKESKQDESGMPNNRFLAERTGGTYSTLKVQPAELEDSGVYFCASSRQTRANTEAFFGQGTRLTVV.

This chain connects TRBV4-2 to TRBJ2-1; maybe TRBD2 (5 bases). Germline V gene sequence: CDR1 LGHNA, CDR2 YNFKEQ. V lost 2 bases and J 0 bases, leaving 11 bases between the germline ends. This CDR3 has 16 amino acids. The CDR3 loop reads CASSQPDYSSYNEQFF. In nucleotides, the CDR3 is TGTGCCAGCAGCCAACCAGACTATAGCTCCTACAATGAGCAGTTCTTC.

The chain recombines TRBV9 with TRBJ2-1, with D possibly matching TRBD1 (5 bases). Trimming stripped 3 bases from V and 7 bases from J, with 14 bases between. The CDR3 extends over 14 amino acids. The germline V gene has CDR1 SGDLS and CDR2 YYNGEE. Written as DNA, the CDR3 is TGTGCCAGCAGCGGTAGAAAGGGGATGAATGAGCAGTTCTTC. This translates into CASSGRKGMNEQFF.

The chain has TRBV5-1 and TRBJ2-7; 8 nucleotides agree with TRBD1. The V segment lost 1 base and the J segment 0 bases; nucleotides outside the gene matches: 6. This CDR3 has 16 amino acids. Per germline, CDR1 SGHRS and CDR2 YFSETQ. CDR3 bases: TGCGCCAGCAGCTTGACGGGACAGGTACGCTCCTACGAGCAGTACGTC. Protein: CASSLTGQVRSYEQYV.

The gene calls are TRBV5-1 and TRBJ2-7; 11 nucleotides line up with TRBD1. The germline gives CDR1 SGHRS, CDR2 YFSETQ. After removal of 4 bases from V and 7 bases from J, the junction contained 7 bases not matched to a gene. The CDR3 totals 14 residues. The CDR3 DNA sequence: TGCGCCAGCAGCCCAGGACAGGGGGCAGGGGAGCAGTACGTC. It translates to CASSPGQGAGEQYV.

This clone was picked up one time. This chain connects TRBV5-1 to TRBJ2-4; unclear D gene. The CDR3 extends over 11 amino acids. Trimming left V 0 bases short and J 7 bases short, with 2 bases between. CDR1 is SGHRS and CDR2 is YFSETQ in the germline V gene. This CDR3 reads CASSLDNIQYF. The CDR3 DNA sequence: TGCGCCAGCAGCTTGGATAACATTCAGTACTTC.

J is TRBJ2-3 and V is TRBV5-1; D call uncertain. This CDR3 has 14 amino acids. The V end was cut by 6 bases, the J end by 0 bases, with 11 bases between. The germline CDR1 and CDR2 sequences are SGHRS and YFSETQ. The CDR3 loop is CASKWATSTDTQYF. The CDR3 DNA sequence: TGCGCCAGCAAATGGGCCACTAGCACAGATACGCAGTATTTT.

This sequence joins TRBV4-1 and TRBJ2-7; D is undetermined. The CDR3 has 16 amino acids. Germline CDR1 and CDR2: MGHRA and YSYEKL. Trimming stripped 4 bases from V and 5 bases from J, with 21 bases between. The CDR3 loop reads CASSPGPPVLLHEQYV. In nucleotides, the CDR3 is TGCGCCAGCAGCCCTGGGCCCCCGGTCCTACTCCACGAGCAGTACGTC.

This clone is labeled medium-sized. The gene calls are TRBV5-4 and TRBJ1-6, with TRBD1 as a possible D gene (5 bases). Trimming shortened V by 4 bases and J by 4 bases, and 9 bases separated the two germline ends. The germline gives CDR1 SGHNT, CDR2 YYREEE (reference sequence). The CDR3 loop spans 14 amino acids. CDR3: CASSLTDYNSPLHF. DNA of the CDR3: TGTGCCAGCAGCCTGACAGATTATAATTCACCCCTCCACTTT. The variable domain in full, completed from reference TRBV5-4 and TRBJ1-6, reads ETGVTQSPTHLIKTRGQQVTLRCSSQSGHNTVSWYQQALGQGPQFIFQYYREEENGRGNFPPRFSGLQFPNYSSELNVNALELDDSALYLCASSLTDYNSPLHFGNGTRLTVT.

The chain carries TRBV6-5 and TRBJ1-2; no reliable D call. This CDR3 has 15 amino acids. With 0 bases removed from V and 0 bases from J, the gap between germline ends came to 8 bases. The germline CDR1 and CDR2 sequences are MNHEY and SVGAGI. The CDR3 reads CASSYSPGSNYGYTF. In DNA, the CDR3 is TGTGCCAGCAGTTACTCGCCCGGGTCTAACTATGGCTACACCTTC.

The rearrangement uses TRBV19 and TRBJ1-6; D may be TRBD1 (6 bases). This CDR3 is built from 15 residues. V shed 4 bases and J shed 7 bases, with 14 bases lying between them. Germline loops: CDR1 LNHDA, CDR2 SQIVND (reference sequence). The CDR3 DNA reads TGTGCCAGTAGTAGCAGGGGTAGTTCGAATTCACCCCTCCACTTT. Translation: CASSSRGSSNSPLHF.

The rearrangement joins TRBV6-5 to TRBJ2-2; TRBD1 agrees at 7 bases. Unmatched junction bases numbered 6, after V lost 7 bases and J lost 4 bases. From germline, CDR1 is MNHEY and CDR2 SVGAGI. The CDR3 is 14 amino acids. CDR3 region: CASTLTGLTGELFF. CDR3 nucleotides: TGTGCCAGCACTTTGACAGGGCTCACCGGGGAGCTGTTTTTT.

The chain links TRBV10-3 to TRBJ2-7; 9 bases match TRBD1. This CDR3 has 16 residues. Trimming removed 6 bases from V and 2 bases from J; junction bases left unmatched: 11. CDR1 and CDR2 (germline): ENHRY, SYGVKD. The CDR3 sequence: CAISSLGGTGPYEQYV. As DNA, the CDR3 is TGTGCCATCAGCTCTCTCGGGGGGACAGGGCCCTACGAGCAGTACGTC.

V usage is TRBV7-2 and J usage is TRBJ2-3, with D possibly matching TRBD1 (6 bases). This CDR3 has 14 amino acids. CDR1 and CDR2 (germline): SGHTA, FQGNSA. Trimming pared 2 bases from V and 5 bases from J, leaving 11 bases between. The CDR3 loop is CASSLPPQGDTQYF. CDR3 nucleotides: TGTGCCAGCAGCTTACCCCCACAGGGAGATACGCAGTATTTT.

The rearrangement joins TRBV7-9 to TRBJ1-2; 7 positions match TRBD1. Germline V lookup: CDR1 SEHNR, CDR2 FQNEAQ (reference sequence). The CDR3 consists of 16 residues. J was trimmed by 3 bases and V by 0 bases; bases with no gene match: 7. The CDR3 sequence: CASSLALDRDDYGYTF. For the CDR3, the DNA is TGTGCCAGCAGCTTAGCGCTTGACAGGGATGACTATGGCTACACCTTC.

The chain combines TRBV18 with TRBJ1-1, with a tentative D call TRBD1 (5 bases). Germline V gene data show CDR1 as KGHSH and CDR2 as LQKENI. V was clipped by 4 bases and J by 5 bases, with 8 bases between them. The CDR3 sequence is 12 residues long. In nucleotides, the CDR3 is TGTGCCAGCTCACTGGGACGGACTGAAGCTTTCTTT. Its translation is CASSLGRTEAFF.

This chain uses TRBV18 with TRBJ2-1, with 10 bases lining up with TRBD2. The germline CDR1 and CDR2 sequences are KGHSH and LQKENI. The CDR3 is 15 amino acids. The trim removed 3 bases at V and 4 bases at J, leaving 3 bases unmatched. The CDR3 DNA follows: TGTGCCAGCTCACCGGGGACTAGCGAGTACAATGAGCAGTTCTTC. It is translated as CASSPGTSEYNEQFF.

The rearrangement links TRBV29-1 to TRBJ2-3; 10 nucleotides line up with TRBD2. There are 14 residues in the CDR3. J was trimmed by 3 bases and V by 7 bases; bases with no gene match: 7. The V gene's germline CDR1 is SQVTM and CDR2 ANQGSEA. CDR3 sequence: CSGQLAGATDTQYF. CDR3 coding DNA: TGCAGCGGCCAGCTAGCGGGGGCGACAGATACGCAGTATTTT.

The chain is built from TRBV4-3 and TRBJ2-3; D may be TRBD1 or TRBD2 (5 bases each). Trimming removed 0 bases at V and 10 bases at J, with 11 bases between. CDR1 LGHNA and CDR2 YSLEER come from the germline V gene. The CDR3 runs to 13 residues. CDR3 nucleotide sequence: TGCGCCAGCAGCCAAGATAGGGGAGTGGCGCAGTATTTT. Translating it yields CASSQDRGVAQYF.

The chain couples TRBV25-1 to TRBJ2-3; TRBD2 matches 9 bases. Germline V lookup: CDR1 MGHDK, CDR2 SYGVNS. V dropped 8 bases and J dropped 6; count of bases not matched to a gene: 9. The CDR3 is made up of 14 amino acids. CDR3 loop: CASSRRGGLDTQYF. DNA for the CDR3: TGTGCCAGCTCTCGGCGGGGGGGCCTTGATACGCAGTATTTT.

The rearrangement links TRBV18 to TRBJ2-7; D uncertain. The CDR3 has 14 amino acids. The V end lost 1 base, the J end lost 2 bases, and 9 bases lay between the germline ends. Germline values: CDR1 KGHSH, CDR2 LQKENI. CDR3 in amino acids: CASSPRVGAYEQYF. Here the CDR3 DNA reads TGTGCCAGCTCACCACGGGTGGGCGCCTACGAGCAGTACTTC.

The J gene is TRBJ2-6, the V gene TRBV28; the D gene is possibly TRBD2 (5 bases). V was pared by 6 bases and J by 0 bases, with 15 bases between. From germline, CDR1 is MDHEN and CDR2 SYDVKM. The CDR3 runs to 17 residues. Here the CDR3 DNA reads TGTGCCAGCAGGTCAGGAGGCTTTCTCTCTGGGGCCAACGTCCTGACTTTC. Residues: CASRSGGFLSGANVLTF. Full variable domain (rest looked up from reference TRBV28 and TRBJ2-6): DVKVTQSSRYLVKRTGEKVFLECVQDMDHENMFWYRQDPGLGLRLIYFSYDVKMKEKGDIPEGYSVSREKKERFSLILESASTNQTSMYLCASRSGGFLSGANVLTFGAGSRLTVL.

CDR3 residues: CASSGTNQPQHF. DNA for the CDR3: TGTGCCAGCAGTGGCACCAATCAGCCCCAGCATTTT. The chain uses TRBV2 and TRBJ1-5; D not certain. The CDR3 consists of 12 residues. CDR1 SNHLY and CDR2 FYNNEI come from the germline V gene. V was shortened by 4 bases and J by 3 bases, with 4 bases between the two germline ends. The full variable domain, completed using reference TRBV2 and TRBJ1-5, is EPEVTQTPSHQVTQMGQEVILRCVPISNHLYFYWYRQILGQKVEFLVSFYNNEISEKSEIFDDQFSVERPDGSNFTLKIRSTKLEDSAMYFCASSGTNQPQHFGDGTRLSIL.

The V call is TRBV5-1, the J call TRBJ2-1; 9 nucleotides line up with TRBD2. The germline V gene encodes CDR1 SGHRS and CDR2 YFSETQ. Losses at the gene ends were 5 bases for V and 0 bases for J; bases not matched to a gene: 12. CDR3 length: 18 residues. CDR3 DNA: TGCGCCAGCAGTGCTTCGAGCGGGGGGATCAGCTCCTACAATGAGCAGTTCTTC. It codes for CASSASSGGISSYNEQFF. The complete variable domain, with remaining parts taken from reference TRBV5-1 and TRBJ2-1, reads KAGVTQTPRYLIKTRGQQVTLSCSPISGHRSVSWYQQTPGQGLQFLFEYFSETQRNKGNFPGRFSGRQFSNSRSEMNVSTLELGDSALYLCASSASSGGISSYNEQFFGPGTRLTVL.

The V gene is TRBV5-1, the J gene TRBJ2-5; 7 bases align to TRBD1. This CDR3 has 14 amino acids. J lost 5 bases, V lost 4 bases, and 8 bases had no gene match. Germline-derived CDR1 and CDR2 are SGHRS and YFSETQ. DNA for the CDR3: TGCGCCAGCAGCACACCCGGGACAGCGGAGACCCAGTACTTC. This translates into CASSTPGTAETQYF.

This chain links TRBV20-1 with TRBJ1-2, with a weak D call TRBD1 (5 bases). V lost 4 bases and J 14 bases, leaving 17 bases between the germline ends. This CDR3 contains 11 residues. Looked up from germline, CDR1 is DFQATT and CDR2 is SNEGSKA (reference sequence). The CDR3 reads CSAIGTAVRTF. The CDR3 region has the DNA TGCAGTGCTATAGGGACCGCCGTCCGAACCTTC.

In nucleotides, the CDR3 is TGTGCCAGCTCACCACCGGGGGGACCTAATGAAAAACTGTTTTTT. Amino acid sequence: CASSPPGGPNEKLFF. V is TRBV18 and J is TRBJ1-4, with D perhaps matching TRBD1 (5 bases). CDR3 length: 15 residues. Germline CDR1 reads KGHSH; CDR2 reads LQKENI. V was clipped by 0 bases and J by 3 bases, with 8 bases between them.

V usage is TRBV7-8 and J usage is TRBJ2-3; TRBD1 might be the D (5 bases). Trimming stripped 2 bases from V and 0 bases from J, with 12 bases between. This CDR3 is built from 16 residues. Germline CDR1 and CDR2: SGHVS and FQNEAQ. The CDR3 nucleotides read TGTGCCAGCAGCTTACAGTCAGGGTGGAGCACAGATACGCAGTATTTT. Amino acid sequence: CASSLQSGWSTDTQYF.

The chain recombines TRBV18 with TRBJ2-1; 15 positions agree with TRBD2. Germline assignment: CDR1 KGHSH and CDR2 LQKENI. The CDR3 consists of 16 residues. Germline trimming cut 3 bases from V and 9 bases from J; bases unmatched to any gene: 6. The CDR3 DNA follows: TGTGCCAGCTCACCTCTCGGACTAGCGGGGGGGTTTGAGCAGTTCTTC. Amino acid sequence: CASSPLGLAGGFEQFF.